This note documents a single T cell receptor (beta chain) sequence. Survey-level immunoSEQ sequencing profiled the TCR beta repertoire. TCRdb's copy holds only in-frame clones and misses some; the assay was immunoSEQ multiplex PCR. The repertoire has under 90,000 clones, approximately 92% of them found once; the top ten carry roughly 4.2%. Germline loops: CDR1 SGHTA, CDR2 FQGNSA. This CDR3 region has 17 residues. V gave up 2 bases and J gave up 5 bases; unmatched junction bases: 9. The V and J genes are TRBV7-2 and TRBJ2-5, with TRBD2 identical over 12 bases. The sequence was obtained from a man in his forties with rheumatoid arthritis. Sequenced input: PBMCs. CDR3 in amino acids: CASSLSSSGRGGETQYF. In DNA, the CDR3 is TGTGCCAGCAGCTTAAGTTCTAGCGGGAGGGGAGGGGAGACCCAGTACTTC.